This passage covers 31 T cell receptor beta chains from one sample sequenced in a study of spatial heterogeneity in lung cancer (dated by TCRdb to 2018 to 2020). The library was generated by 5' RACE. Sequencing instrument: NextSeq 500. Using fastp trimming at Q25 and MiXCR clonotype assembly, TCRdb reanalyzed the public sequencing data and kept in-frame beta chains. Here each entry gathers all rows of one CDR3 protein and keeps the most common genes and DNA. A total of roughly 54,000 distinct CDR3 sequences appear in this sample, 7.5% to 8% of them only once. The top ten hold about 13% of the sample. According to the study, the label for this sample's time point signals: sample taken at primary tumor resection. Whole RNA extracted from tumor and nontumor lung tissue, or from cryopreserved PBMC samples, was used for TCR sequencing without cell sorting. This specimen consisted of PBMCs, obtained at surgery. The receptors shown here come from a female donor with early-stage non-small cell lung cancer.

Ten or more counts support this clonotype. The gene calls are TRBV7-2 and TRBJ2-7; a possible D gene is TRBD2 (6 bases). The germline V gene has CDR1 SGHTA and CDR2 FQGNSA. The V and J ends lost 4 bases and 0 bases respectively, with 10 bases between them. This CDR3 has 14 amino acids. CDR3 amino acids: CASSSSSVSYEQYF. The CDR3 coding sequence is TGTGCCAGCAGCTCCTCTAGCGTCTCCTACGAGCAGTACTTC. The variable domain in full, with the rest retrieved from reference TRBV7-2 and TRBJ2-7, is GAGVSQSPSNKVTEKGKDVELRCDPISGHTALYWYRQSLGQGLEFLIYFQGNSAPDKSGLPSDRFSAERTGGSVSTLTIQRTQQEDSAVYLCASSSSSVSYEQYFGPGTRLTVT.

A few counts support this clonotype. The gene calls are TRBV19 and TRBJ2-7; the D is unclear. The CDR3 consists of 15 residues. Germline assignment: CDR1 LNHDA and CDR2 SQIVND (reference sequence). Trimming cost V 3 bases and J 4 bases, with 16 bases left between them. The CDR3 loop reads CASSILTAAPYEQYF. The CDR3 coding sequence is TGTGCCAGTAGTATTCTCACGGCGGCCCCTTACGAGCAGTACTTC.

On this clonotype itself: One end of the junction varies from germline; a read error may be responsible. CDR3 region: CSAKRTVGVANEKLSF. In nucleotides, the CDR3 is TGCAGTGCGAAGAGGACTGTCGGTGTGGCTAATGAAAAACTGTCTTTT. V usage is TRBV20-1 and J usage is TRBJ1-4; D gene unclear. Germline V CDR1 and CDR2: DFQATT, SNEGSKA (reference sequence). The CDR3 length is 16 residues.

The chain uses TRBV19 and TRBJ1-5; D may be TRBD1 (6 bases). From germline, CDR1 is LNHDA and CDR2 SQIVND (reference sequence). This CDR3 is 15 amino acids long. Trimming took off 6 bases at V and 6 bases at J, with 18 bases between the two ends. The CDR3 reads CASSSGRGAVQPQHF. Here the CDR3 DNA reads TGTGCCAGTAGCTCAGGTCGGGGGGCTGTTCAGCCCCAGCATTTT.

This clonotype was observed a few times. The genes are TRBV18 and TRBJ1-3, with D unclear. The V gene's germline CDR1 is KGHSH and CDR2 LQKENI. This CDR3 has 15 residues. Between the trimmed V and J ends, which lost 4 bases and 4 bases, there was a span of 14 bases. CDR3 residues: CASSLSTEIGNTIYF. The CDR3 DNA reads TGTGCCAGCTCACTATCAACGGAAATAGGAAACACCATATATTTT.

This clonotype was recorded at least ten times. J is TRBJ1-2 and V is TRBV2, with a weak D call TRBD1 (6 bases). The CDR3 covers 12 residues. Germline V gene sequence: CDR1 SNHLY, CDR2 FYNNEI. Trimming removed 5 bases from V and 12 bases from J, with 16 bases in between. In DNA form, the CDR3 reads TGTGCCAGCAGTCCTCAACAGGGAAGGCACACCTTC. Translation gives CASSPQQGRHTF.

This clonotype was seen many times. The gene calls are TRBV10-3 and TRBJ1-2, with D uncertain. Trimming cost V 2 bases and J 4 bases, with 11 bases left between them. CDR1 and CDR2 (germline): ENHRY, SYGVKD. The CDR3 loop spans 14 amino acids. The CDR3 loop reads CAISEAATIYGYTF. CDR3 sequence (DNA): TGTGCCATCAGTGAGGCGGCCACCATCTATGGCTACACCTTC.

This clonotype was counted many times. This chain connects TRBV30 to TRBJ2-2, with 10 bases fitting TRBD2. Trimming removed 2 bases from V and 6 bases from J; junction bases left unmatched: 6. The CDR3 totals 15 residues. Germline loops: CDR1 GTSNPN, CDR2 SVGIG (reference sequence). In nucleotides, the CDR3 is TGTGCCTGGAGTACCGGGACTAGCGATCCCGGGGAGCTGTTTTTT. This encodes CAWSTGTSDPGELFF.

As regards this clonotype: A much larger clone lies one base from this, so it may be a read error. This chain links TRBV2 with TRBJ2-1; D tentatively fits TRBD1 or TRBD2 (5 bases each). The germline CDR1 and CDR2 sequences are SNHLY and FYNNEI. The CDR3 spans 13 residues. Here the CDR3 reads CASSEFRAGEEFF. Written as DNA, the CDR3 is TGTGCCAGCAGTGAATTCAGGGCGGGTGAGGAGTTCTTC.

The chain links TRBV4-2 to TRBJ2-1, with TRBD2 matching over 8 bases. The germline V gene has CDR1 LGHNA and CDR2 YNFKEQ. Trimming cost V 0 bases and J 2 bases; bases outside gene matches: 6. The CDR3 length is 17 residues. Here the CDR3 reads CASSQDISGGPYNEQFF. CDR3 bases: TGTGCCAGCAGCCAAGATATCAGCGGGGGCCCCTACAATGAGCAGTTCTTC.

This clonotype was counted at least ten times. V and J are TRBV5-1 and TRBJ1-1; no clear D. Germline V gene lookup returns CDR1 SGHRS and CDR2 YFSETQ. The CDR3 spans 16 residues. Trimming shortened V by 0 bases and J by 1 base, and 13 bases separated the two germline ends. In DNA form, the CDR3 reads TGCGCCAGCAGCTTGGCCCGACCGACGGGGAACACTGAAGCTTTCTTT. Amino acids: CASSLARPTGNTEAFF.

This clonotype was counted at least ten times. The chain combines TRBV29-1 with TRBJ2-1; no firm D call. Trimming stripped 5 bases from V and 2 bases from J, with 10 bases between. Germline V CDR1 and CDR2: SQVTM, ANQGSEA. The CDR3 totals 13 residues. The CDR3 region is CSVRVPTYNEQFF. CDR3 coding DNA: TGCAGCGTTAGGGTCCCAACCTACAATGAGCAGTTCTTC.

This clonotype was seen a few times. The chain couples TRBV11-2 to TRBJ2-2; D is undetermined. This CDR3 region has 14 residues. V was cut by 1 base and J by 1 base, with 4 bases left in between. Per the germline V gene, CDR1 is SGHAT and CDR2 is FQNNGV. This CDR3 reads CASSLGLNTGELFF. CDR3 DNA sequence: TGTGCCAGCAGCTTAGGACTGAACACCGGGGAGCTGTTTTTT.

The chain has TRBV12-3 or TRBV12-4 and TRBJ2-2; D is unclear. This CDR3 comprises 16 residues. V was clipped by 6 bases and J by 0 bases, with 14 bases between them. The CDR3 sequence is CASSPRTRSNTGELFF. The CDR3, as DNA: TGTGCCAGCAGCCCGAGGACCCGTTCGAACACCGGGGAGCTGTTTTTT.

This clonotype was seen ten or more times. The V and J genes are TRBV7-9 and TRBJ2-7; D is undetermined. This CDR3 has 13 residues. V was cut by 6 bases and J by 7 bases, with 16 bases left in between. The V gene's germline CDR1 is SEHNR and CDR2 FQNEAQ (reference sequence). CDR3 sequence reads: CASSWSFSGEQYF. CDR3 bases: TGTGCCAGCAGTTGGAGTTTTTCGGGTGAGCAGTACTTC.

This clonotype was seen only a few times. This sequence joins TRBV28 and TRBJ2-7; TRBD2 matches 7 bases. CDR1 MDHEN and CDR2 SYDVKM come from the germline V gene. V shed 7 bases and J 0 bases; nucleotides not matched to a gene: 18. CDR3 length: 18 amino acids. The CDR3 DNA reads as TGTGCCAGCATCCCTCCGGGGAGGGGCCTCCGGGGCTCCTACGAGCAGTACTTC. Protein sequence: CASIPPGRGLRGSYEQYF.

This clonotype was seen a few times. The CDR3, as DNA: TGTGCCAGCAGCCGTACAGGGGCAGAGGTCCACGAGCAGTACTTC. Residues: CASSRTGAEVHEQYF. The genes are TRBV6-5 and TRBJ2-7; 7 bases line up with TRBD1. Germline trimming cut 6 bases from V and 5 bases from J; bases unmatched to any gene: 13. The germline CDR1 and CDR2 sequences are MNHEY and SVGAGI. This CDR3 spans 15 amino acids.

This clonotype was counted many times. This chain joins TRBV20-1 and TRBJ2-5, with D tentatively TRBD1 (6 bases). In germline, CDR1 is DFQATT, CDR2 SNEGSKA (reference sequence). The CDR3 is made up of 12 amino acids. Trimming left V 0 bases short and J 4 bases short, with 6 bases between. The chain's CDR3 is CSAREGGETQYF. The CDR3 DNA is TGCAGTGCTAGAGAAGGGGGAGAGACCCAGTACTTC.

This clonotype has a handful of counts. J is TRBJ1-6 and V is TRBV3-1; possible D gene TRBD1, 6 bases. The CDR3 runs to 17 residues. Germline assignment: CDR1 LGHDT and CDR2 YNNKEL (reference sequence). V lost 3 bases and J lost 13, with 25 bases in between. CDR3 bases: TGTGCCAGCAGCCATCTGGCCGGGGGCATCGCCGGGGCGCCCCTCCACTTT. Translated, it gives CASSHLAGGIAGAPLHF.

The V and J genes are TRBV7-9 and TRBJ2-2; perhaps D is TRBD1 or TRBD2 (5 bases each). The CDR3 is 15 amino acids. The V end lost 6 bases, the J end lost 6 bases, and 17 bases lay between the germline ends. Germline CDR1 SEHNR, CDR2 FQNEAQ (reference sequence). The CDR3 sequence is CASRSGPRTAGELFF. The CDR3 DNA sequence: TGTGCCAGCAGATCGGGACCCCGAACGGCCGGGGAGCTGTTTTTT. The whole variable domain, remainder taken from reference TRBV7-9 and TRBJ2-2, is DTGVSQNPRHKITKRGQNVTFRCDPISEHNRLYWYRQTLGQGPEFLTYFQNEAQLEKSRLLSDRFSAERPKGSFSTLEIQRTEQGDSAMYLCASRSGPRTAGELFFGEGSRLTVL.

This clonotype was seen ten or more times. This chain connects TRBV6-5 to TRBJ2-7, with 12 bases identical to TRBD2. The CDR3 contains 15 residues. The junction had 5 bases not matched to a gene; V was cut back by 6 bases and J by 2 bases. CDR1 is MNHEY, CDR2 SVGAGI, per germline. The CDR3 sequence is CASSSGLAGPYEQYF. CDR3 DNA: TGTGCCAGCAGCTCAGGACTAGCGGGGCCCTACGAGCAGTACTTC.

This clonotype was recorded a few times. The V and J genes are TRBV28 and TRBJ1-2, with D unresolved. CDR3 length: 11 amino acids. The ends were cut back, 7 bases at V and 4 bases at J, with 7 bases in the middle. The germline gives CDR1 MDHEN, CDR2 SYDVKM. CDR3 nucleotides: TGTGCCAGCAACAGCCGCTATGGCTACACCTTC. Protein: CASNSRYGYTF.

This clonotype was counted between two and nine times. The chain links TRBV3-1 to TRBJ2-1, with TRBD1 matching over 12 bases. Looked up from germline, CDR1 is LGHDT and CDR2 is YNNKEL (reference sequence). With V trimmed by 0 bases and J by 8 bases, 5 bases remained unmatched. This CDR3 spans 16 amino acids. The CDR3 loop reads CASSQEWDRGRDEQFF. CDR3 nucleotides: TGTGCCAGCAGCCAAGAGTGGGACAGGGGGCGCGATGAGCAGTTCTTC.

A word on this clonotype: This may be a read error: a much more frequent sequence differs by one nucleotide. The rearrangement uses TRBV10-3 and TRBJ2-1; the D gene is possibly TRBD2 (6 bases). This CDR3 comprises 13 residues. Germline CDR1 and CDR2: ENHRY and SYGVKD. In DNA form, the CDR3 reads TGTGACACCCAATGGGGACTTTCCAATGAGCAGTTCTTC. Translation gives CDTQWGLSNEQFF.

In its sample, this clonotype was seen a few times. The rearrangement links TRBV10-2 to TRBJ1-1; unclear D gene. The V end lost 2 bases, the J end lost 0 bases, and 13 bases lay between the germline ends. This CDR3 region has 16 residues. Germline CDR1 and CDR2: WSHSY and SAAADI. CDR3 sequence (DNA): TGCGCCAGCAGTGAGGAGGCAATTGATATGAACACTGAAGCTTTCTTT. Protein sequence: CASSEEAIDMNTEAFF.

This clonotype was seen repeatedly, ten times or more. The V and J genes are TRBV3-1 and TRBJ1-2; 7 bases align to TRBD1. J was trimmed by 0 bases and V by 1 base; bases with no gene match: 5. Germline CDR1 is LGHDT and CDR2 is YNNKEL (reference sequence). The CDR3 is made up of 16 amino acids. As DNA, the CDR3 is TGTGCCAGCAGCCAAGTGCGCGGGACAGCTAACTATGGCTACACCTTC. Amino acid sequence: CASSQVRGTANYGYTF.

The V gene is TRBV7-8, the J gene TRBJ2-1, with D uncertain. From germline, CDR1 is SGHVS and CDR2 FQNEAQ. The CDR3 runs to 13 residues. The V end lost 2 bases, the J end lost 7 bases, and 9 bases lay between the germline ends. CDR3 nucleotides: TGTGCCAGCAGCTTACTTATGGAGAATGAGCAGTTCTTC. Translating gives CASSLLMENEQFF. The whole variable domain, remainder taken from reference TRBV7-8 and TRBJ2-1, is GAGVSQSPRYKVAKRGQDVALRCDPISGHVSLFWYQQALGQGPEFLTYFQNEAQLDKSGLPSDRFFAERPEGSVSTLKIQRTQQEDSAVYLCASSLLMENEQFFGPGTRLTVL.

The J gene is TRBJ2-1, the V gene TRBV20-1; the match to TRBD2 covers 10 bases. Germline V gene data show CDR1 as DFQATT and CDR2 as SNEGSKA (reference sequence). The CDR3 totals 16 residues. V shed 6 bases, J shed 5 bases, and the junction held 13 bases outside the gene matches. CDR3 DNA sequence: TGCAGTGCACAAAAGATAGCGGGGGGCCGTAACAATGAGCAGTTCTTC. Translation gives CSAQKIAGGRNNEQFF.

This clonotype was seen repeatedly, ten times or more. The chain links TRBV6-2 or TRBV6-3 to TRBJ1-1; D is perhaps TRBD1 (6 bases). The CDR3 length is 14 residues. Germline V CDR1 and CDR2: MNHEY, SVGEGT. The ends were cut back, 6 bases at V and 1 base at J, with 12 bases in the middle. The CDR3 here is CASRSPGQNTEAFF. Written as DNA, the CDR3 is TGTGCCAGCAGAAGTCCGGGACAGAACACTGAAGCTTTCTTT.

The chain uses TRBV5-4 and TRBJ2-1; D not certain. This CDR3 spans 13 amino acids. Germline values: CDR1 SGHNT, CDR2 YYREEE (reference sequence). With 4 bases removed from V and 8 bases from J, the gap between germline ends came to 13 bases. The CDR3 region is CASSTRVWDEQFF. The DNA of the CDR3 is TGTGCCAGCAGCACCCGGGTATGGGATGAGCAGTTCTTC.

The chain carries TRBV12-3 or TRBV12-4 and TRBJ1-5, with 11 nucleotides matching TRBD1. The CDR3 is made up of 18 amino acids. V lost 5 bases, J lost 0 bases, and 9 bases stayed unmatched. This CDR3 is CASSGGQGGRFSNQPQHF. CDR3 DNA: TGTGCCAGCAGTGGGGGACAGGGGGGTCGATTTAGCAATCAGCCCCAGCATTTT.